A single sample is the source of the 2 T cell receptor beta chains below, sequenced in a study of T-cell reconstitution after alpha-beta-depleted transplantation in children. Preparing the TCRbeta library involved the use of unique molecular identifiers. TCRdb re-called the PCR reads through MiXCR, storing one row per CDR3 protein. The data contain more than 200,000 distinct CDR3 sequences, 7.5% to 9.5% of them singletons. Material: PBMCs, mostly from graft donor cells, obtained 360 days after TCRalphabeta/CD19-depleted stem cell transplant. These receptor sequences come from a male patient aged 2 to 9 who had a stem cell transplant for acute myeloid leukemia, so the T cells may come from the graft donor.

In this sample, this clonotype turned up a few times. The chain links TRBV7-2 to TRBJ1-5; weak D call: TRBD1 (6 bases). In germline, CDR1 is SGHTA, CDR2 FQGNSA. Trimming stripped 5 bases from V and 4 bases from J, with 9 bases between. CDR3 length equals 13 residues. The CDR3 region is CASSVGQNQPQHF. The CDR3 DNA follows: TGTGCCAGCAGCGTCGGACAGAATCAGCCCCAGCATTTT.

The chain recombines TRBV5-1 with TRBJ2-1, with 15 bases that match TRBD2. Germline CDR1 and CDR2: SGHRS and YFSETQ. This CDR3 is 19 amino acids long. V lost 0 bases to trimming and J lost 0 bases; unmatched junction nucleotides: 4. The CDR3 loop reads CASSLARTSGGASYNEQFF. The CDR3 region has the DNA TGCGCCAGCAGCTTGGCTCGGACTAGCGGGGGGGCCTCCTACAATGAGCAGTTCTTC.